The clone carrying this TCR beta chain was detected many times. What it recognizes is unknown. This specimen belongs to a study of T cells in Graves' hyperthyroidism and ophthalmopathy. Study context: Sampling of peripheral blood happened at initial diagnosis, prior to any treatment. Findings of the study overall: Separation of ophthalmopathy from stable hyperthyroidism was achieved by a 13 V-J model. Ophthalmopathy was identified by the model a median around 5.9 months ahead of onset.

TCR beta CDR3 regions were amplified from RNA transcripts. The HTBI set primed first-round TCR CDR3 RT-PCR. MiXCR, applied by TCRdb to the multiplex PCR reads, yields one record per CDR3 protein. Of around 200,000 distinct CDR3 sequences listed, around 15% were seen once; the top ten hold 25% to 30%. V dropped 5 bases and J dropped 7 bases, with 17 bases sitting between them. The CDR3 loop spans 14 amino acids. The germline gives CDR1 SQVTM, CDR2 ANQGSEA. Diagnosis rested on symptoms, serum thyroxine and TRAb, thyroid ultrasound, and orbital computed tomography. The sample consisted of blood. This TCR was recovered from a woman between 45 and 65 years old with Graves' hyperthyroidism. The rearrangement links TRBV29-1 to TRBJ1-4; D remains unclear. Here the CDR3 reads CSVPGTPGSEKLFF. Here the CDR3 DNA reads TGCAGCGTTCCTGGCACGCCAGGCAGTGAAAAACTGTTTTTT.